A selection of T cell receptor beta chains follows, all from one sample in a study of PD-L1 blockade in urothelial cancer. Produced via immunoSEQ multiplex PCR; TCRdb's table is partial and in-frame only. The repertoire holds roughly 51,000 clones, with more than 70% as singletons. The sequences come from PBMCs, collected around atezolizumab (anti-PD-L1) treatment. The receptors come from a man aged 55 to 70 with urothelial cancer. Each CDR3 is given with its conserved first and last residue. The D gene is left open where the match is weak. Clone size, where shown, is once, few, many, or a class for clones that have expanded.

TGTGCCAGCAGCCCCGGGGACAGCACTGAAGCTTTCTTT	CASSPGDSTEAFF	TRBJ1-1	TRBD1	TRBV9	NA
TGCGCCAGCAGCCGACAGGATGCAGGTGCAACTAATGAAAAACTGTTTTTT	CASSRQDAGATNEKLFF	TRBJ1-4	NA	TRBV4-1	NA
TGCGCCAGCAGCCGCCCGGGGGTCCAGAACACTGAAGCTTTCTTT	CASSRPGVQNTEAFF	TRBJ1-1	NA	TRBV5-1	few
TGTGCCTGGAGCGCGACAGGGGCCAGAGAAAAACTGTTTTTT	CAWSATGAREKLFF	TRBJ1-4	TRBD1	TRBV30	NA
TGTGCTAGTGGTATAGACTACAGGGTTGTGAACTTC	CASGIDYRVVNF	TRBJ2-7	NA	TRBV12-5	few
TGTGCCAGCAACCGACAGAGCAATCAGCCCCAGCATTTT	CASNRQSNQPQHF	TRBJ1-5	NA	TRBV2	NA
TGTGCCAGCAGCCGGAGGGAAACTGGCACAGATACGCAGTATTTT	CASSRRETGTDTQYF	TRBJ2-3	NA	TRBV13	NA
TGTGCCATCAGTGAGTCGACTCTGACAGGACGCACCGGGGAGCTGTTTTTT	CAISESTLTGRTGELFF	TRBJ2-2	NA	TRBV10-3	NA
TGTGCCAGCAGTTACTACTCGGGACAGTTGGGGTGGGAGCAGTACTTC	CASSYYSGQLGWEQYF	TRBJ2-7	TRBD1	TRBV6-5	NA
TGTGCCAGCAGCCAAGAATTACTAGCGGGAGTTAGTAACAATGAGCAGTTCTTC	CASSQELLAGVSNNEQFF	TRBJ2-1	TRBD2	TRBV4-2	many
TGCGCCAGCAGCTTATTAGGGGGTTCCACTGAAGCTTTCTTT	CASSLLGGSTEAFF	TRBJ1-1	NA	TRBV5-1	NA
TGCGCCAGCAGCCAAGAATTCGGGGGGAGCTCCTACGAGCAGTACTTC	CASSQEFGGSSYEQYF	TRBJ2-7	TRBD2	TRBV4-3	NA
TGTGCCTGGAGTGTACGGAGGGGACAGGGAGGCTACGAGCAGTACTTC	CAWSVRRGQGGYEQYF	TRBJ2-7	TRBD1	TRBV30	NA
TGTGCCAGCAGTGGACTAGCGGGGTGGAATGAGCAGTTCTTC	CASSGLAGWNEQFF	TRBJ2-1	TRBD2	TRBV25-1	NA
TGCGCCAGCAGCCTCTCAGGGGAAACATCCAACTCGAGGGAGCAGTACTTC	CASSLSGETSNSREQYF	TRBJ2-7	NA	TRBV4-1	few
TGTGCCAGCAGCGACAGGGGAAGAAACACTGAAGCTTTCTTT	CASSDRGRNTEAFF	TRBJ1-1	TRBD1	TRBV9	NA
TGTGCCAGCAGGGGGATACAGGGGGGAAACACTGAAGCTTTCTTT	CASRGIQGGNTEAFF	TRBJ1-1	TRBD1	TRBV6-5	NA
TGTGCCAGCAGCCCCGACAAAGCCTACGAGCAGTACTTC	CASSPDKAYEQYF	TRBJ2-7	NA	TRBV6-5	NA
TGTGCCAGCAGACGGACAGGGTATAGTGGGAACACTGAAGCTTTCTTT	CASRRTGYSGNTEAFF	TRBJ1-1	TRBD1	TRBV2	NA
TGTGCCAGCAGCTTAATGGCAGGGGTGAACACTGAAGCTTTCTTT	CASSLMAGVNTEAFF	TRBJ1-1	NA	TRBV7-3	NA
TGTGCCTGGAGTGTACGGGGGAGAGCTTTCTTT	CAWSVRGRAFF	TRBJ1-1	NA	TRBV30	NA
TGTGCCAGCAGAACTACAGGGGGAGGGAACACTGAAGCTTTCTTT	CASRTTGGGNTEAFF	TRBJ1-1	TRBD1	TRBV7-2	NA
TGTGCCAGCAGCTTACTGTATGGCTACACCTTC	CASSLLYGYTF	TRBJ1-2	NA	TRBV7-2	NA
TGTGCCAGCTCACCCGAGACAGGGGAAGGCTACACCTTC	CASSPETGEGYTF	TRBJ1-2	TRBD1	TRBV18	once
TGTGCCAGCAGCGTAGCTACAGGGGCCACTGAAGCTTTCTTT	CASSVATGATEAFF	TRBJ1-1	TRBD1	TRBV9	once
TGTGCCACCTCCCGACAGACAACTAATGAAAAACTGTTTTTT	CATSRQTTNEKLFF	TRBJ1-4	NA	TRBV2	NA
TGTGCCAGCACAGAAAACAATGAGCAGTTCTTC	CASTENNEQFF	TRBJ2-1	NA	TRBV6-5	NA
TGTGCCAGCAGTGATAGTCGGGGGAGGAACACTGAAGCTTTCTTT	CASSDSRGRNTEAFF	TRBJ1-1	NA	TRBV25-1	NA
TGTGCCAGCTCGGGACAGTATAATTCACCCCTCCACTTT	CASSGQYNSPLHF	TRBJ1-6	TRBD1	TRBV2	NA
TGTGCCAGCAGCCCGACTAGCGGCTACGAGCAGTACTTC	CASSPTSGYEQYF	TRBJ2-7	TRBD2	TRBV5-4	NA
TGTGCCAGCAGCCCGACAGGGAACTATGGCTACACCTTC	CASSPTGNYGYTF	TRBJ1-2	TRBD1	TRBV7-6	once
TGTGCCAGCAGTTTATGGCCAGAAAATCAGCCCCAGCATTTT	CASSLWPENQPQHF	TRBJ1-5	NA	TRBV27	NA
TGTGCTAGTGGGGCAGGGGGCGATCAGCCCCAGCATTTT	CASGAGGDQPQHF	TRBJ1-5	TRBD1	TRBV28	once
TGTGCCAGTAGGGGGGGGGACAGGGTAGACACCGGGGAGCTGTTTTTT	CASRGGDRVDTGELFF	TRBJ2-2	TRBD1	TRBV19	NA
TGTGCCAGTCGATCCGGGCCCCAGGGGGCCAGCAATCAGCCCCAGCATTTT	CASRSGPQGASNQPQHF	TRBJ1-5	TRBD1	TRBV19	few
TGTGCCAGCAGTACCTCCAGGGCCGGGTATGGCTACACCTTC	CASSTSRAGYGYTF	TRBJ1-2	NA	TRBV28	once
TGTGCCAGTAGTACACAGGGGGCACCCACTCGGGGCTACACCTTC	CASSTQGAPTRGYTF	TRBJ1-2	TRBD1	TRBV19	NA
TGTGCCAGCAGGGGACAGAGCAATCAGCCCCAGCATTTT	CASRGQSNQPQHF	TRBJ1-5	TRBD1	TRBV2	few
TGTGCCAGTAGTACCGACAGCGCCTATAGCAATCAGCCCCAGCATTTT	CASSTDSAYSNQPQHF	TRBJ1-5	NA	TRBV19	NA
TGTGCCTGGAGTGTATTCCGGGGACAGGGACTTGCGGTCTCCTACGAGCAGTACTTC	CAWSVFRGQGLAVSYEQYF	TRBJ2-7	TRBD1	TRBV30	NA
TGCGCCAGCAGATCGGACAGGGACACTGAAGCTTTCTTT	CASRSDRDTEAFF	TRBJ1-1	TRBD1	TRBV5-1	once
TGTGCCTGGAAGTCCGGGACAGGGGATTCACCCCTCCACTTT	CAWKSGTGDSPLHF	TRBJ1-6	TRBD1	TRBV30	NA
TGTGCCAGCCGGGGACTAGTTCCCCACGAGCAGTACTTC	CASRGLVPHEQYF	TRBJ2-7	TRBD2	TRBV6-5	NA
TGTGCCAGCAGTGAAGTGGTTCCCCGGGACAGGGTGGCTGGCTACGAGCAGTACTTC	CASSEVVPRDRVAGYEQYF	TRBJ2-7	TRBD1	TRBV6-1	NA
TGCGCCAGCAGCTCGGCCGGGACAGGGGATGGCTACACCTTC	CASSSAGTGDGYTF	TRBJ1-2	TRBD1	TRBV5-1	once
TGTGCCTGGAGCGATCCCGGGACAGGACTCTATGGCTACACCTTC	CAWSDPGTGLYGYTF	TRBJ1-2	TRBD1	TRBV30	NA
TGTGCCAGCAGCTTGAAGACAGTATTCGGTTCAGGCGAAAAACTGTTTTTT	CASSLKTVFGSGEKLFF	TRBJ1-4	NA	TRBV5-4	once
TGTGCCAGCAGAACAGGGGCGCCGTGGCCTGAAGCTTTCTTT	CASRTGAPWPEAFF	TRBJ1-1	TRBD1	TRBV11-2	NA
TGTGCCAGCAGCCCGCGACAGGGCCGGCTGTTTTTT	CASSPRQGRLFF	TRBJ1-4	TRBD1	TRBV13	NA
TGTGCCAGCAGCTTATCGGCGGGGATAGGGGCTGAAGCTTTCTTT	CASSLSAGIGAEAFF	TRBJ1-1	NA	TRBV11-2	NA
TGTGCCAGCAGCCAAGGAACTAGTACCCAAGAGACCCAGTACTTC	CASSQGTSTQETQYF	TRBJ2-5	NA	TRBV4-2	NA
TGTGCCAGCAGCGCAGGACAGGGGGCATTGGAGACCCAGTACTTC	CASSAGQGALETQYF	TRBJ2-5	TRBD1	TRBV2	NA
TGCGCCAGCAGCTTGTTTATTGGGGGCAACACCGGGGAGCTGTTTTTT	CASSLFIGGNTGELFF	TRBJ2-2	NA	TRBV5-1	once
TGTGCCAGCAGCTTGGGAGGAGCTCGGGGCTACACCTTC	CASSLGGARGYTF	TRBJ1-2	NA	TRBV7-9	NA
TGTGCCAGCAGCCAACAGGGGGGGGATCAGCCCCAGCATTTT	CASSQQGGDQPQHF	TRBJ1-5	TRBD1	TRBV9	NA
TGTGCCATCAGTAAAGACAAGTATAGCAATCAGCCCCAGCATTTT	CAISKDKYSNQPQHF	TRBJ1-5	NA	TRBV10-3	NA
TGTGCCAGCAGCTTAGGTACAGGGACCCGGGGCACTGAAGCTTTCTTT	CASSLGTGTRGTEAFF	TRBJ1-1	NA	TRBV11-3	NA